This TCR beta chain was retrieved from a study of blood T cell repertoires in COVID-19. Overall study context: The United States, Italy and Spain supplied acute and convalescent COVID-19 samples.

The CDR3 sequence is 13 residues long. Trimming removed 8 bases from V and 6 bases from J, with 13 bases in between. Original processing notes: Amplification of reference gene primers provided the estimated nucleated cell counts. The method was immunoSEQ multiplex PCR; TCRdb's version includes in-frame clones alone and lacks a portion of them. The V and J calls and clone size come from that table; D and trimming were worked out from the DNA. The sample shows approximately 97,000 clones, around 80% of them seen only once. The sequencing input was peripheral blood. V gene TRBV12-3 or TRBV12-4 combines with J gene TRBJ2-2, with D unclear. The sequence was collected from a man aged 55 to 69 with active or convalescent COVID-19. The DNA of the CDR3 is TGTGCCAGCCGTGTAGTGCAGGCCGGGGAGCTGTTTTTT. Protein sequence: CASRVVQAGELFF.